This T cell receptor beta chain was profiled in a study of blood T cell repertoires in COVID-19. Per the original methods: Researchers report that nucleated cell counts were estimated from reference gene primer amplification. Profiling relied on immunoSEQ multiplex PCR, and the TCRdb table lists in-frame clones only, not all of them. V, J and clone size are those of that table, while D and trimming were read from the DNA. The sample lists 85,000 to 95,000 clones, roughly 82% occurring once. The CDR3 is 14 amino acids. The V gene lost 5 bases and the J gene lost 9 bases, with 17 bases spanning the gap. The germline gives CDR1 SGDLS, CDR2 YYNGEE.

The chain has TRBV9 and TRBJ2-2; D is perhaps TRBD1 (6 bases). Material: peripheral blood. This TCR derives from a human donor in a cohort sampled during active COVID-19. CDR3 region: CASSLGTLRRELFF. The CDR3 DNA is TGTGCCAGCAGTTTGGGGACACTACGCCGGGAGCTGTTTTTT.